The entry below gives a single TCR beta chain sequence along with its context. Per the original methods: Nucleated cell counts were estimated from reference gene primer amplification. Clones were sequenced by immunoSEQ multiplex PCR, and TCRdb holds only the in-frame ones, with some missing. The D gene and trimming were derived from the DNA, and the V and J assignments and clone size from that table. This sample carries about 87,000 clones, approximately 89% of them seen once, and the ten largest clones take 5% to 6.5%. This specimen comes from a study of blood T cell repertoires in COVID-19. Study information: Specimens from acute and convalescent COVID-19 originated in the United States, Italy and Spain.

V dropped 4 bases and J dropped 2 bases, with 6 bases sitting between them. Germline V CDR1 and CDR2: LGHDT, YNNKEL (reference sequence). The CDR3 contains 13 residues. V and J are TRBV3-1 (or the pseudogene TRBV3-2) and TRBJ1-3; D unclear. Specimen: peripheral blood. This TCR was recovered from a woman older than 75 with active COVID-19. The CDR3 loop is CASSLGPGNTIYF. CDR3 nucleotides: TGTGCCAGCAGCCTGGGCCCTGGAAACACCATATATTTT.